These 12 T cell receptor beta chains originate from one sample sequenced in a study of blood T cell repertoires in COVID-19. The method was immunoSEQ multiplex PCR; TCRdb's version includes in-frame clones alone and lacks a portion of them. This table has about 240,000 clones, more than 75% appearing once. The sequencing input was peripheral blood. These receptors were collected from a woman aged 60 to 75 with active or convalescent COVID-19.

The V and J genes are TRBV2 and TRBJ2-5; weak D call: TRBD2 (5 bases). V lost 6 bases and J lost 4, with 15 bases in between. Looked up from germline, CDR1 is SNHLY and CDR2 is FYNNEI. The CDR3 is 14 amino acids. The CDR3 protein is CASRERSTGETQYF. In DNA form, the CDR3 reads TGTGCCAGCAGGGAGCGGTCGACTGGAGAGACCCAGTACTTC.

This rearrangement joins TRBV3-1 (or the pseudogene TRBV3-2) to TRBJ1-1; 7 bases fit TRBD1. The V and J ends lost 2 bases and 6 bases, in that order; junction bases with no gene match: 3. The CDR3 has 13 amino acids. Germline assignment: CDR1 LGHDT and CDR2 YNNKEL (reference sequence). The CDR3 DNA sequence: TGTGCCAGCAGCCAAAACAGGGGATCTGAAGCTTTCTTT. It is translated as CASSQNRGSEAFF.

The rearrangement joins TRBV10-3 to TRBJ1-3; no definite D call. V was cut by 7 bases and J by 0 bases, with 4 bases left in between. Per the germline V gene, CDR1 is ENHRY and CDR2 is SYGVKD. There are 12 residues in the CDR3. DNA for the CDR3: TGTGCCATCAAGAGCTCTGGAAACACCATATATTTT. Amino acid sequence: CAIKSSGNTIYF.

The chain has TRBV27 and TRBJ2-2, with 7 positions matching TRBD2. V shed 3 bases and J 6 bases; nucleotides not matched to a gene: 4. Germline-derived CDR1 and CDR2 are MNHEY and SMNVEV (reference sequence). The CDR3 consists of 14 residues. The CDR3 sequence is CASSLVGGAGELFF. DNA of the CDR3: TGTGCCAGCAGTTTGGTGGGGGGGGCCGGGGAGCTGTTTTTT.

The genes are TRBV11-2 and TRBJ2-5; no clear D gene. Germline values: CDR1 SGHAT, CDR2 FQNNGV. Trimming took 3 bases from V and 5 from J, leaving 4 bases between them. The CDR3 is 11 amino acids. CDR3 nucleotides: TGTGCCAGCAGCTTCAGGGAGACCCAGTACTTC. This gives the protein CASSFRETQYF.

The rearrangement links TRBV2 to TRBJ2-1, with 8 bases identical to TRBD2. Germline CDR1 SNHLY, CDR2 FYNNEI. The junction had 7 bases not matched to a gene; V was cut back by 5 bases and J by 7 bases. The CDR3 is 14 residues long. The CDR3 loop is CASSSGTRGNEQFF. As DNA, the CDR3 is TGTGCCAGCAGTTCCGGGACTAGGGGGAATGAGCAGTTCTTC.

CDR3 protein: CASTRLRDSYEQYF. In DNA form, the CDR3 reads TGTGCCAGCACCCGACTTAGGGACAGCTACGAGCAGTACTTC. The genes are TRBV11-2 and TRBJ2-7, with 7 bases aligning to TRBD1. Trimming removed 7 bases from V and 3 bases from J; junction bases left unmatched: 9. The CDR3 spans 14 residues. Germline values: CDR1 SGHAT, CDR2 FQNNGV.

This clone was seen only a few times. The V call is TRBV7-8, the J call TRBJ1-2; the match to TRBD1 covers 7 bases. The V segment lost 4 bases and the J segment 5 bases; nucleotides outside the gene matches: 25. Per germline, CDR1 SGHVS and CDR2 FQNEAQ. The CDR3 runs 20 residues. The CDR3 sequence is CASSSAYKRTGRPGRYGYTF. For the CDR3, the DNA is TGTGCCAGCAGCTCTGCCTACAAACGGACAGGCAGGCCCGGTCGATATGGCTACACCTTC.

This clone was seen a few times. The rearrangement links TRBV11-1 to TRBJ2-5, with 9 bases lining up with TRBD1. The CDR3 covers 15 residues. The germline V gene has CDR1 SGHAT and CDR2 FQDESV (reference sequence). J lost 2 bases, V lost 8 bases, and 9 bases had no gene match. CDR3 residues: CASQRLGTGQETQYF. DNA of the CDR3: TGTGCCAGCCAAAGGCTGGGGACAGGGCAAGAGACCCAGTACTTC.

The CDR3 DNA reads TGTGCCAGCAGTCCGGCGGGAGCACGTGAAGCTTTCTTT. Protein: CASSPAGAREAFF. This chain links TRBV12-3 or TRBV12-4 with TRBJ1-1, with D unresolved. V was clipped by 5 bases and J by 7 bases, with 14 bases between them. This CDR3 spans 13 amino acids.

The chain joins TRBV7-6 to TRBJ1-1; no clear D gene. Trimming pared 4 bases from V and 3 bases from J, leaving 15 bases between. CDR1 SGHVS and CDR2 FNYEAQ come from the germline V gene. This CDR3 spans 15 amino acids. The CDR3 nucleotides read TGTGCCAGCAGCTCGCGGCCTCTCCGGGACACTGAAGCTTTCTTT. Amino acid sequence: CASSSRPLRDTEAFF. The full variable domain, with the rest looked up from reference TRBV7-6 and TRBJ1-1, is GAGVSQSPRYKVTKRGQDVALRCDPISGHVSLYWYRQALGQGPEFLTYFNYEAQQDKSGLPNDRFSAERPEGSISTLTIQRTEQRDSAMYRCASSSRPLRDTEAFFGQGTRLTVV.

J is TRBJ1-3 and V is TRBV30; D is uncertain. V was shortened by 3 bases and J by 3 bases, with 9 bases between the two germline ends. There are 13 residues in the CDR3. Germline CDR1 reads GTSNPN; CDR2 reads SVGIG (reference sequence). The DNA of the CDR3 is TGTGCCTGGAGGTCAGTAAATGGAAACACCATATATTTT. This gives the protein CAWRSVNGNTIYF.